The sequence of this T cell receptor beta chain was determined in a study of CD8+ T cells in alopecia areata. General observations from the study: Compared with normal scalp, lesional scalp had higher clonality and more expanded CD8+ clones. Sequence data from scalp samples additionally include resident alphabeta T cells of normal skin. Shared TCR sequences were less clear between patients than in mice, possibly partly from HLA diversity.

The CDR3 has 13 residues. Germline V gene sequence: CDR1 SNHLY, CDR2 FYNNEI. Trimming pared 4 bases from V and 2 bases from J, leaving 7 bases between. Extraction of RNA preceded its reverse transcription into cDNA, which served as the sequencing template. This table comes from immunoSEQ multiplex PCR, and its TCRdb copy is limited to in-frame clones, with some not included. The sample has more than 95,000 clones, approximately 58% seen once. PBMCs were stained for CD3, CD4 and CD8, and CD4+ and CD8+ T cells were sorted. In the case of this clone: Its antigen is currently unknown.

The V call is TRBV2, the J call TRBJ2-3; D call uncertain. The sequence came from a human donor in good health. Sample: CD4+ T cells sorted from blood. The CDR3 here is CASSGRDTDTQYF. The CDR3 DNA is TGTGCCAGCAGTGGACGAGACACAGATACGCAGTATTTT.